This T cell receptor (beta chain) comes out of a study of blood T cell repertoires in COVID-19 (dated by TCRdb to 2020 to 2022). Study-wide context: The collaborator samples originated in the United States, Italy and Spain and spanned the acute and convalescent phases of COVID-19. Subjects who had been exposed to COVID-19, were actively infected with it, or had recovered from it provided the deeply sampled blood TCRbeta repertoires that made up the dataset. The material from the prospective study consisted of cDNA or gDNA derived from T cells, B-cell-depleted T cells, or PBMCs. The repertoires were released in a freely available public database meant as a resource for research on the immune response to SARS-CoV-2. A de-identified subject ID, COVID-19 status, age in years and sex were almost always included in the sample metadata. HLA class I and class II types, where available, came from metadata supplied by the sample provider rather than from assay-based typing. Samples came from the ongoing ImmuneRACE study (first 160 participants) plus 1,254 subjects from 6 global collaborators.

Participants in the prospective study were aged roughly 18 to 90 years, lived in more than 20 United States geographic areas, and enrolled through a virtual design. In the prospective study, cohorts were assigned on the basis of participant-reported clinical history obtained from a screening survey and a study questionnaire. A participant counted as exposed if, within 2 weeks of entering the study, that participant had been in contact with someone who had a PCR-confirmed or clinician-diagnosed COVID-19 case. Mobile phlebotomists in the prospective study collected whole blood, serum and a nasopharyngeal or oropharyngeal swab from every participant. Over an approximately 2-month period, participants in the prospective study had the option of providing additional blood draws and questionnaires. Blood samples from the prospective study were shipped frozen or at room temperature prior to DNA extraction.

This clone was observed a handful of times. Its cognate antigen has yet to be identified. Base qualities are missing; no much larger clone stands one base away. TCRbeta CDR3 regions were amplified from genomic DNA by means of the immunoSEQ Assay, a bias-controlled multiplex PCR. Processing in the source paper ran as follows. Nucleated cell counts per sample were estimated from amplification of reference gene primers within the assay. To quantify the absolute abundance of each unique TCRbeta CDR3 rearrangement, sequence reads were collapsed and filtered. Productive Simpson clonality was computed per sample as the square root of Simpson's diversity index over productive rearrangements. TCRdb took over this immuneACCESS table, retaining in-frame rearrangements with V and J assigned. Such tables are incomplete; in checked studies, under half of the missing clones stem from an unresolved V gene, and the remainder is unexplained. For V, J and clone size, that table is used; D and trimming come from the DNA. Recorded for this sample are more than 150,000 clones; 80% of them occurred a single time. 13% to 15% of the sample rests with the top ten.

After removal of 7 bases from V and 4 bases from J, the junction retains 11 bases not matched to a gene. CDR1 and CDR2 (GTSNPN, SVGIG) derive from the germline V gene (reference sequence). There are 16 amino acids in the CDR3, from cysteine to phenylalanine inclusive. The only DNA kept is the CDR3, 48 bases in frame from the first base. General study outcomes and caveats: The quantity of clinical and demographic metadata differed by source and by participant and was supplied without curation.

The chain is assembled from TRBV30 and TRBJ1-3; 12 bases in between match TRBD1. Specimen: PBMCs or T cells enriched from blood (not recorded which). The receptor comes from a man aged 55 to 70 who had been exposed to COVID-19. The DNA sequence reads TGTGCCTTTGTCCCGGGACAGGGGGCGCCCGGAAACACCATATATTTT. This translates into CAFVPGQGAPGNTIYF. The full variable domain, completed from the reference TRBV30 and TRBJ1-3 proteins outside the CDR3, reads SQTIHQWPATLVQPVGSPLSLECTVEGTSNPNLYWYRQAAGRGLQLLFYSVGIGQISSEVPQNLSASRPQDRQFILSSKKLLLSDSGFYLCAFVPGQGAPGNTIYFGEGSWLTVV.